Following are 9 T cell receptor beta chains from one sample sequenced in a study of T cell changes during pregnancy in multiple sclerosis. Clones were sequenced by immunoSEQ multiplex PCR, and TCRdb holds only the in-frame ones, with some missing. The sample gives 85,000 to 100,000 clones, 85% to 95% of which show up once; about 3% is in the top ten. Sequences were derived from peripheral blood, sampled in the first trimester of pregnancy. All receptors derive from a female donor with multiple sclerosis, enrolled in a pregnancy study.

The chain links TRBV28 to TRBJ2-3; no definite D call. CDR3 length: 14 amino acids. The V end lost 4 bases, the J end lost 0 bases, and 8 bases lay between the germline ends. Per germline, CDR1 MDHEN and CDR2 SYDVKM. CDR3 DNA sequence: TGTGCCAGCAGTTCGACAACTAGCACAGATACGCAGTATTTT. Its protein product is CASSSTTSTDTQYF.

The chain employs TRBV13 and TRBJ2-2, with a possible D match to TRBD2 (6 bases). Trimming stripped 5 bases from V and 7 bases from J, with 11 bases between. Germline V gene sequence: CDR1 PRHDT, CDR2 FYEKMQ (reference sequence). This CDR3 has 13 residues. The CDR3 coding sequence is TGTGCCAGCAGCCTCCAGACTAGCGGGGAGCTGTTTTTT. Translating gives CASSLQTSGELFF.

This clone was detected only once. The genes are TRBV30 and TRBJ2-2; 12 bases are a match to TRBD2. The CDR3 sequence is 18 residues long. With 3 bases clipped from V and 1 base from J, the junction kept 9 bases outside the gene matches. CDR1 is GTSNPN and CDR2 is SVGIG in the germline V gene (reference sequence). As DNA, the CDR3 is TGTGCCTGGAGCCTGGTCCGACTAGCGGGGGTGAACACCGGGGAGCTGTTTTTT. Residues: CAWSLVRLAGVNTGELFF. The variable domain in full, completed from reference TRBV30 and TRBJ2-2, reads SQTIHQWPATLVQPVGSPLSLECTVEGTSNPNLYWYRQAAGRGLQLLFYSVGIGQISSEVPQNLSASRPQDRQFILSSKKLLLSDSGFYLCAWSLVRLAGVNTGELFFGEGSRLTVL.

The J gene is TRBJ1-1, the V gene TRBV29-1; no clear D gene. This CDR3 region has 12 residues. Trimming left V 3 bases short and J 8 bases short, with 13 bases between. CDR1 and CDR2 (germline): SQVTM, ANQGSEA. The CDR3 is CSVEGFGGEAFF. The CDR3 DNA reads as TGCAGCGTTGAGGGGTTCGGAGGGGAAGCTTTCTTT.

The rearrangement links TRBV7-8 to TRBJ1-1; tentative D call: TRBD1 (5 bases). The CDR3 totals 14 residues. The V end was cut by 0 bases, the J end by 4 bases, with 9 bases between. The germline V gene has CDR1 SGHVS and CDR2 FQNEAQ. CDR3: CASSLALGGTEAFF. The CDR3 DNA reads TGTGCCAGCAGCTTAGCGCTGGGGGGCACTGAAGCTTTCTTT.

The V gene is TRBV28, the J gene TRBJ2-7; a possible D gene is TRBD2 (6 bases). V was shortened by 6 bases and J by 1 base, with 19 bases between the two germline ends. The CDR3 is made up of 16 amino acids. The germline CDR1 and CDR2 sequences are MDHEN and SYDVKM. DNA for the CDR3: TGTGCCAGCAGCTGGGCTTGGCGGGACCGATCCTACGAGCAGTACTTC. As protein: CASSWAWRDRSYEQYF.

This chain links TRBV5-5 with TRBJ2-7; D call uncertain. V was cut by 0 bases and J by 1 base, with 11 bases left in between. This CDR3 comprises 15 residues. CDR1 and CDR2 (germline): SGHKS, YYEKEE (reference sequence). The CDR3 reads CASSLVHSPSYEQYF. The CDR3 DNA sequence: TGTGCCAGCAGCTTGGTGCACAGTCCTTCCTACGAGCAGTACTTC.

Points on this clone: An end of the junction does not agree with germline; a read error may underlie this. The chain links TRBV9 to TRBJ2-3; unclear D gene. Germline V gene sequence: CDR1 SGDLS, CDR2 YYNGEE. This CDR3 has 9 amino acids. CDR3 loop: CASSVPVRF. The DNA of the CDR3 is TGTGCCAGCAGCGTACCGGTGCGTTTT.

The chain couples TRBV11-3 to TRBJ2-1; 9 bases match TRBD2. The CDR3 has 16 amino acids. V lost 5 bases and J lost 1; bases outside the gene matches: 6. CDR1 and CDR2 from the germline V gene are SGHNT and YENEEA. CDR3 region: CASSRSLAGSYNEQFF. The CDR3 nucleotides are TGTGCCAGCAGCAGATCCCTAGCGGGATCCTACAATGAGCAGTTCTTC. Combining the CDR3 with reference TRBV11-3 and TRBJ2-1 gives the whole variable domain EAGVVQSPRYKIIEKKQPVAFWCNPISGHNTLYWYLQNLGQGPELLIRYENEEAVDDSQLPKDRFSAERLKGVDSTLKIQPAELGDSAVYLCASSRSLAGSYNEQFFGPGTRLTVL.